Following are 5 T cell receptor beta chains from one sample sequenced in a study of T cells in Graves' hyperthyroidism and ophthalmopathy. RNA transcripts gave rise to amplified TCR beta CDR3 regions. TCR CDR3 underwent first-round RT-PCR with the HTBI primer set. MiXCR, applied by TCRdb to the multiplex PCR reads, yields one record per CDR3 protein. The sample holds approximately 710,000 distinct CDR3 sequences, roughly a sixth seen once. The sample consisted of blood. These receptors were obtained from a man aged 50 or older with Graves' hyperthyroidism.

This clonotype appeared a few times. This chain connects TRBV7-6 to TRBJ2-2, with 12 bases matching TRBD2. This CDR3 has 18 amino acids. CDR1 SGHVS and CDR2 FNYEAQ come from the germline V gene. Trimming cost V 1 base and J 1 base; bases outside gene matches: 4. The CDR3 nucleotides are TGTGCCAGCAGCTTAGTTCTAGCGGGAGGGCAGAACACCGGGGAGCTGTTTTTT. Encoded protein: CASSLVLAGGQNTGELFF. The full variable domain, completed using reference TRBV7-6 and TRBJ2-2, is GAGVSQSPRYKVTKRGQDVALRCDPISGHVSLYWYRQALGQGPEFLTYFNYEAQQDKSGLPNDRFSAERPEGSISTLTIQRTEQRDSAMYRCASSLVLAGGQNTGELFFGEGSRLTVL.

For this clonotype: A clone one base away is much larger, so this may be a read error. The chain links TRBV2 to TRBJ1-6; D is undetermined. Between the trimmed V and J ends, which lost 6 bases and 8 bases, there was a span of 17 bases. Per germline, CDR1 SNHLY and CDR2 FYNNEI. The CDR3 extends over 15 amino acids. The DNA for the CDR3 is TGTGCCAGCAGCACGGGCAGCACTTATGATTCACCCCTCCACTTT. This encodes CASSTGSTYDSPLHF.

Notes on this clonotype: This clone may be a read error of a much larger clone one base away. This chain joins TRBV28 and TRBJ1-1; TRBD1 might be the D (6 bases). Germline V gives CDR1 MDHEN, CDR2 SYDVKM. V gave up 3 bases and J gave up 0 bases, with 14 bases separating them. This CDR3 has 16 residues. The CDR3 protein is CASSFHLDRMNTEAFF. CDR3 coding DNA: TGTGCCAGCAGTTTTCATCTGGACAGAATGAACACTGAAGCTTTCTTT. The whole variable domain, filled in from reference TRBV28 and TRBJ1-1, reads DVKVTQSSRYLVKRTGEKVFLECVQDMDHENMFWYRQDPGLGLRLIYFSYDVKMKEKGDIPEGYSVSREKKERFSLILESASTNQTSMYLCASSFHLDRMNTEAFFGQGTRLTVV.

The V call is TRBV6-5, the J call TRBJ2-5; TRBD2 matches at 7 bases. The length of the CDR3 is 14 residues. Germline lookup yields CDR1 MNHEY and CDR2 SVGAGI. The J segment lost 4 bases and the V segment lost 2 bases, leaving 4 bases of the junction unmatched. CDR3 protein: CASSYGSGGETQYF. CDR3 nucleotides: TGTGCCAGCAGTTACGGGTCGGGAGGAGAGACCCAGTACTTC.

This clonotype was counted at least ten times. The J gene is TRBJ1-4, the V gene TRBV6-5; the D gene is possibly TRBD1 (5 bases). Germline V lookup: CDR1 MNHEY, CDR2 SVGAGI. The germline V and J ends were trimmed by 2 bases and 7 bases, with 11 bases remaining between them. This CDR3 spans 14 amino acids. The CDR3 reads CASSYRGGSEKLFF. Written as DNA, the CDR3 is TGTGCCAGCAGTTACAGGGGAGGGAGTGAAAAACTGTTTTTT.